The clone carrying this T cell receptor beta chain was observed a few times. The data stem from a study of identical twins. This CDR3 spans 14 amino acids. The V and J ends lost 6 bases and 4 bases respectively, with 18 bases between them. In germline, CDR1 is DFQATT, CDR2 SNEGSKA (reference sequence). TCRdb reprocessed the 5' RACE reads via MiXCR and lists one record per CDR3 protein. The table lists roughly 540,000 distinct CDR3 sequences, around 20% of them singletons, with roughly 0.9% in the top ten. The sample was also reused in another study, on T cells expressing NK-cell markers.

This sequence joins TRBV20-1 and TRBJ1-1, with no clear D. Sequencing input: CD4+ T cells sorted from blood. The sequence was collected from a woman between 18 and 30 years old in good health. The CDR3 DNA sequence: TGCAGTGCCATGGGTCTGAGACGAAGCACTGAAGCTTTCTTT. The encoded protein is CSAMGLRRSTEAFF.